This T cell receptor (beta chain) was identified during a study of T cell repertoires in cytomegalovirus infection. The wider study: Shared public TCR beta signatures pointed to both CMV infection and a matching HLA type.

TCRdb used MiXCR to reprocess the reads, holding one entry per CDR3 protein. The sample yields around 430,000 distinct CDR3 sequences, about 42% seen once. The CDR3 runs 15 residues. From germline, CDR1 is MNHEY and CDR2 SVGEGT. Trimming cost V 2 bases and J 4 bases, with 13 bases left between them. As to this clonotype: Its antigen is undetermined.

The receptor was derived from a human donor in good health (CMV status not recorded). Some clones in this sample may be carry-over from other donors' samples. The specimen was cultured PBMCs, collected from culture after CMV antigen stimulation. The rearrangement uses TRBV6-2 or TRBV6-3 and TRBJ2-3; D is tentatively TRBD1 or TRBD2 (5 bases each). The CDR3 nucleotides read TGTGCCAGCAGTTACCACCCCTTGGGGGCAGATACGCAGTATTTT. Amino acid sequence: CASSYHPLGADTQYF.